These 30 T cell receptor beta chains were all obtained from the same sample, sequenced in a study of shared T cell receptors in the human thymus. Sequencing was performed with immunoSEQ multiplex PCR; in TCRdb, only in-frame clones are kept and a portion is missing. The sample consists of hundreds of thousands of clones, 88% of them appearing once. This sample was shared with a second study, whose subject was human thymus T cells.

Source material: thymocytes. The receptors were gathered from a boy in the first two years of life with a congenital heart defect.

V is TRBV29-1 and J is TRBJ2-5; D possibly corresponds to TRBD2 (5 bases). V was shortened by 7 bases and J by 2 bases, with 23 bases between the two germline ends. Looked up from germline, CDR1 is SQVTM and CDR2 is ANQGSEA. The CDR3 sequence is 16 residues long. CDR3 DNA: TGCAGCGCCAATGGGTGGCAGCGGAGTGGTCAAGAGACCCAGTACTTC. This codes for CSANGWQRSGQETQYF.

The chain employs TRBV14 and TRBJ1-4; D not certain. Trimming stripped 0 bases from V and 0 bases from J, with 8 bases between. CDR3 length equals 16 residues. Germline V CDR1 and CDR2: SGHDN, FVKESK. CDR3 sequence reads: CASSQDPGATNEKLFF. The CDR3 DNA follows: TGTGCCAGCAGCCAAGACCCCGGTGCAACTAATGAAAAACTGTTTTTT.

The CDR3 region is CASSSGVGPPSNTGELFF. In DNA form, the CDR3 reads TGTGCCAGCAGCTCCGGCGTGGGGCCTCCCTCGAACACCGGGGAGCTGTTTTTT. V usage is TRBV11-3 and J usage is TRBJ2-2; D possibly corresponds to TRBD1 (5 bases). Trimming left V 4 bases short and J 0 bases short, with 18 bases between. Germline V gene sequence: CDR1 SGHNT, CDR2 YENEEA. The CDR3 has 18 amino acids.

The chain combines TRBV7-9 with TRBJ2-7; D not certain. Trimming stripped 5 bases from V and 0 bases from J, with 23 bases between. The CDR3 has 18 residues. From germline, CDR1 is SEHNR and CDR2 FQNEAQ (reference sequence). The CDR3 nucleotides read TGTGCCAGCAGCCCCAAGCCCTCTCCAGCGCTTAGCTCCTACGAGCAGTACTTC. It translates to CASSPKPSPALSSYEQYF.

The CDR3 DNA sequence: TGTGCCAGTAGTATAGATCTGACAATGAACACCGGGGAGCTGTTTTTT. Its protein product is CASSIDLTMNTGELFF. The rearrangement links TRBV19 to TRBJ2-2; no clear D. Looked up from germline, CDR1 is LNHDA and CDR2 is SQIVND (reference sequence). The CDR3 totals 16 residues. The germline V and J ends were trimmed by 0 bases and 1 base, with 9 bases remaining between them.

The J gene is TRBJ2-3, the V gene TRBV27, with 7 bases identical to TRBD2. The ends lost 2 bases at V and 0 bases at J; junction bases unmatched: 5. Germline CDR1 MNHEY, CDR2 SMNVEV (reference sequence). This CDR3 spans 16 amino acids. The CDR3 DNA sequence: TGTGCCAGCAGTTTAAAAGGTAGCGGGAGCACAGATACGCAGTATTTT. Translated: CASSLKGSGSTDTQYF.

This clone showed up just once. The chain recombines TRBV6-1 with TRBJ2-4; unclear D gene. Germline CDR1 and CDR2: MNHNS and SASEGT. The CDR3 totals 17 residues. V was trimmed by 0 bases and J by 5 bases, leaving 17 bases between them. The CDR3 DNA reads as TGTGCCAGCAGTGAAGCCAGATTGGAACAGATCCAAAACATTCAGTACTTC. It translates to CASSEARLEQIQNIQYF.

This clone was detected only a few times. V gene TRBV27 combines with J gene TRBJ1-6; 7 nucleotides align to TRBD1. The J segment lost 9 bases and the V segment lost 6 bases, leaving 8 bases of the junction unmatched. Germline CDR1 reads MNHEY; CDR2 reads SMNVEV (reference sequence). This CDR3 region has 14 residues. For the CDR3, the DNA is TGTGCCAGCAGGCTGGAAAGGGGGCTTTCACCCCTCCACTTT. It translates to CASRLERGLSPLHF.

The CDR3 nucleotides are TGTGCCAGCAGCTTAGACCCGCCCGGGGGCGAGCAGTACTTC. Translation: CASSLDPPGGEQYF. This chain connects TRBV7-2 to TRBJ2-7; the D gene is possibly TRBD2 (6 bases). CDR3 length equals 14 residues. CDR1 and CDR2 from the germline V gene are SGHTA and FQGNSA. The V end lost 1 base, the J end lost 6 bases, and 13 bases lay between the germline ends.

CDR3 region: CASGPRWLANTGELFF. DNA of the CDR3: TGTGCTAGTGGTCCTAGGTGGCTAGCGAACACCGGGGAGCTGTTTTTT. V gene TRBV12-5 combines with J gene TRBJ2-2, with D unresolved. V gave up 5 bases and J gave up 0 bases, with 13 bases separating them. CDR1 and CDR2 (germline): LGHNT, FRNRAP. The CDR3 contains 16 residues.

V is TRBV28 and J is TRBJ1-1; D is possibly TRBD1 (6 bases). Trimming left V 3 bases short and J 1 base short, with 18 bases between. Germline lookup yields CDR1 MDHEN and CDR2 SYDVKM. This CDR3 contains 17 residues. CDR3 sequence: CASSLSGQPERNTEAFF. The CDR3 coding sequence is TGTGCCAGCAGTTTGTCCGGACAGCCGGAACGGAACACTGAAGCTTTCTTT.

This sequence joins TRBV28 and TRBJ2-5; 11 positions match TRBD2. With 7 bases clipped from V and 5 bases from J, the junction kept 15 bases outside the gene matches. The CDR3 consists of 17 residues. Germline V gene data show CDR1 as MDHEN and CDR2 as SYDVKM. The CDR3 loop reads CASTLPQTSGKGETQYF. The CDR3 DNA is TGTGCCAGCACCCTCCCTCAGACTAGCGGGAAGGGGGAGACCCAGTACTTC.

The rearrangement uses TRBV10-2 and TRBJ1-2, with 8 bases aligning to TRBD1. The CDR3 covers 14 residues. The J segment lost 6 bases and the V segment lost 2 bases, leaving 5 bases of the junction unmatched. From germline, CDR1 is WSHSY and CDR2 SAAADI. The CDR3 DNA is TGCGCCAGCAGTGAGATCGGCAGGGGGCATGGCTACACCTTC. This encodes CASSEIGRGHGYTF.

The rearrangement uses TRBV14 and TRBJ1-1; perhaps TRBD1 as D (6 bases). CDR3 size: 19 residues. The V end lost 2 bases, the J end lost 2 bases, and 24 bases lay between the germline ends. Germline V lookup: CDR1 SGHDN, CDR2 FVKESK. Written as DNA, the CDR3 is TGTGCCAGCAGCCAAATATCTACAGGGAAGTGGTATGCTAACACTGAAGCTTTCTTT. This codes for CASSQISTGKWYANTEAFF.

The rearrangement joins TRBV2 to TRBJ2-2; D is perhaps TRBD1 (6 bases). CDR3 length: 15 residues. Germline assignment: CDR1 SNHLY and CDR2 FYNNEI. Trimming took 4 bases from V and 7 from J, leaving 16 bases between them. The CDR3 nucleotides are TGTGCCAGCAGTGCGGATCCAGGGGCTAGCGGGGAGCTGTTTTTT. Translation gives CASSADPGASGELFF.

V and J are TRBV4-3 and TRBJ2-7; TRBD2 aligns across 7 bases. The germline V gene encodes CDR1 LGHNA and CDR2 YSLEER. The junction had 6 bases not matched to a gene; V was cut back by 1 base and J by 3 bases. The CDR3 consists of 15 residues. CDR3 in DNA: TGCGCCAGCAGCCAAGCGCCGGGAGGCCGCTACGAGCAGTACTTC. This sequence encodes CASSQAPGGRYEQYF.

The CDR3 DNA is TGTGCCAGCAGCCAAGTCAGACGCGGATGGCAGGCGGCGGGAGGCTACACCTTC. Protein: CASSQVRRGWQAAGGYTF. The chain couples TRBV4-2 to TRBJ1-2, with D unclear. V was pared by 1 base and J by 8 bases, with 26 bases between. The CDR3 has 18 residues. CDR1 is LGHNA and CDR2 is YNFKEQ in the germline V gene.

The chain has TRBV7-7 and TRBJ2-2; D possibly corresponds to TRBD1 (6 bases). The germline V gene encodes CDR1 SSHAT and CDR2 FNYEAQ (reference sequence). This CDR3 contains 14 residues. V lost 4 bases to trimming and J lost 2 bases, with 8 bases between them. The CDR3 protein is CASSWDINTGELFF. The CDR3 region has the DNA TGTGCCAGCAGCTGGGACATTAACACCGGGGAGCTGTTTTTT.

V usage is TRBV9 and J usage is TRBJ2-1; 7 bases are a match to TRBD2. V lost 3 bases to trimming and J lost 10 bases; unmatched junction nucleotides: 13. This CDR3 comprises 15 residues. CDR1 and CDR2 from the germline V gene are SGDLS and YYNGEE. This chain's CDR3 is CASSALAGVGREQFF. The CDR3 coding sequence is TGTGCCAGCAGCGCCCTTGCGGGAGTGGGGCGCGAGCAGTTCTTC.

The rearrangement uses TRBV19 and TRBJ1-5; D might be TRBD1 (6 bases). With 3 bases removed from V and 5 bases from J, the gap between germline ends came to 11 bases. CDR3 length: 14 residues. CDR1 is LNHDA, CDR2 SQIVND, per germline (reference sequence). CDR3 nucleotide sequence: TGTGCCAGTAGTATGTGGCAGGGGCATCAGCCCCAGCATTTT. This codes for CASSMWQGHQPQHF. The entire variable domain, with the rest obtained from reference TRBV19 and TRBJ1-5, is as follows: DGGITQSPKYLFRKEGQNVTLSCEQNLNHDAMYWYRQDPGQGLRLIYYSQIVNDFQKGDIAEGYSVSREKKESFPLTVTSAQKNPTAFYLCASSMWQGHQPQHFGDGTRLSIL.

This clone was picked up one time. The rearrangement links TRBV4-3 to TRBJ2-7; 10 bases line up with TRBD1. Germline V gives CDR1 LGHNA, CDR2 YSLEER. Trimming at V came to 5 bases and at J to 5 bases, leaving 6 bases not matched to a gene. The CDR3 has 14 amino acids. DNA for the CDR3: TGCGCCAGCAGCGGAGACAGGGGGCAAGACGAGCAGTACTTC. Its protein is CASSGDRGQDEQYF.

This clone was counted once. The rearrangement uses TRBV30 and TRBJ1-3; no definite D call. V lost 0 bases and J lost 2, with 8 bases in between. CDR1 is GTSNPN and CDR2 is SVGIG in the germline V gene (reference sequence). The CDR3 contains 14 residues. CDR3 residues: CAWSVLGTGNTIYF. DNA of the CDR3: TGTGCCTGGAGTGTACTAGGGACTGGAAACACCATATATTTT.

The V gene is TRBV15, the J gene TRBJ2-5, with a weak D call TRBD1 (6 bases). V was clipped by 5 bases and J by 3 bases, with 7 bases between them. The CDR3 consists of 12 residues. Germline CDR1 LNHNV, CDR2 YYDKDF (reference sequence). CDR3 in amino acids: CATSSGEETQYF. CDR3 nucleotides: TGTGCCACCAGCTCAGGGGAAGAGACCCAGTACTTC.

CDR3 coding DNA: TGTGCCAGCAGCGCGAACATTAGCGGGAACAGAAACATTCAGTACTTC. Its protein is CASSANISGNRNIQYF. V usage is TRBV5-6 and J usage is TRBJ2-4, with 8 bases fitting TRBD2. Trimming took 4 bases from V and 6 from J; bases not matched to a gene: 12. CDR3 length: 16 amino acids. Per germline, CDR1 SGHDT and CDR2 YYEEEE.

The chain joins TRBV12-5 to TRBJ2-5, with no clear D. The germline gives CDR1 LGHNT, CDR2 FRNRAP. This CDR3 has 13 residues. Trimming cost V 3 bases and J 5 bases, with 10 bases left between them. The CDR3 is CASGLIERETQYF. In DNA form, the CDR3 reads TGTGCTAGTGGTTTAATAGAGAGGGAGACCCAGTACTTC.

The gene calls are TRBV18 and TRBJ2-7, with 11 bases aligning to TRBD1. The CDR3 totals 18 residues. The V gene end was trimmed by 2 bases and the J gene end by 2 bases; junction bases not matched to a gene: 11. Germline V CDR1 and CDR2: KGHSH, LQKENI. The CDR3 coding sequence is TGTGCCAGCTCACCAAGGAGCGGGGACAGGGGGTTAACCTACGAGCAGTACTTC. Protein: CASSPRSGDRGLTYEQYF.

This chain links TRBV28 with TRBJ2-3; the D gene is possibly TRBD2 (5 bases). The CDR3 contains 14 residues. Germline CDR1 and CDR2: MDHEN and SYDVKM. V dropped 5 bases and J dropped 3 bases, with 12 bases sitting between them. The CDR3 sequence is CASSLRIATDTQYF. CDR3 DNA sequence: TGTGCCAGCAGTCTTCGGATAGCGACAGATACGCAGTATTTT.

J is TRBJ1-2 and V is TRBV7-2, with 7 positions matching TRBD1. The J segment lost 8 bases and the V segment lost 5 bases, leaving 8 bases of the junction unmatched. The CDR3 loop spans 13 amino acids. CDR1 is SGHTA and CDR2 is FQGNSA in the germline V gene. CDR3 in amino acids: CASSTDRIGGYTF. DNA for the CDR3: TGTGCCAGCAGCACGGACAGGATCGGGGGCTACACCTTC.

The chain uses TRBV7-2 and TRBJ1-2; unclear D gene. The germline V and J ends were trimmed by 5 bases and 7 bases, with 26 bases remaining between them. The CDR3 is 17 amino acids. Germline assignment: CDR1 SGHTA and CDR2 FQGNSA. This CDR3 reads CASSPQVGDKEGLGYTF. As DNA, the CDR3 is TGTGCCAGCAGCCCCCAGGTCGGTGACAAGGAGGGTCTTGGCTACACCTTC.

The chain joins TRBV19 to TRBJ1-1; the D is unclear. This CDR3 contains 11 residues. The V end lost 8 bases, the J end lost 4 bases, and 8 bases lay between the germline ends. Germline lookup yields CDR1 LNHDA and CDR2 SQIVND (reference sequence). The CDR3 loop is CASQAATEAFF. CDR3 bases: TGTGCCAGTCAGGCCGCCACTGAAGCTTTCTTT. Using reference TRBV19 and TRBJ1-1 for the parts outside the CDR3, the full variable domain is DGGITQSPKYLFRKEGQNVTLSCEQNLNHDAMYWYRQDPGQGLRLIYYSQIVNDFQKGDIAEGYSVSREKKESFPLTVTSAQKNPTAFYLCASQAATEAFFGQGTRLTVV.